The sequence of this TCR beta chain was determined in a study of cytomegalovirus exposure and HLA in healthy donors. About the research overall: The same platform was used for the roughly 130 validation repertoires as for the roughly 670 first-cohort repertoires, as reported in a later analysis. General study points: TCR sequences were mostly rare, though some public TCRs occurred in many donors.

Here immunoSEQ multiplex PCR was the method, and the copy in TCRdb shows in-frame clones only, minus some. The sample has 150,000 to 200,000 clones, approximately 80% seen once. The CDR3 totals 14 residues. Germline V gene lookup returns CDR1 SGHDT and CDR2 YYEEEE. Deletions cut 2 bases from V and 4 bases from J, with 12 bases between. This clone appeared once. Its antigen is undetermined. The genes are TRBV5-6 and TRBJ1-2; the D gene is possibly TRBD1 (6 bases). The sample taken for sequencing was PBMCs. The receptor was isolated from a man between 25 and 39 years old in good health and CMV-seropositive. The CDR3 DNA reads TGTGCCAGCAGCTTAGGGGGACGGACCTATGGCTACACCTTC. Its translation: CASSLGGRTYGYTF.